This entry lists 18 T cell receptor beta chains sequenced from one sample in a study of cytomegalovirus exposure and HLA in healthy donors. It was with 60 Vbeta and 13 Jbeta primers that the PCR ran. Repertoires were generated with immunoSEQ multiplex PCR, while TCRdb's copy carries only in-frame clones and drops some. Among 150,000 to 200,000 clones listed, 70% to 80% were seen once. Specimen: PBMCs. Receptor source: a woman aged 30 to 39 in good health and CMV-seropositive.

The chain has TRBV7-8 and TRBJ2-1; 16 bases agree with TRBD2. The germline V gene encodes CDR1 SGHVS and CDR2 FQNEAQ. CDR3 length: 16 amino acids. The junction had 5 bases not matched to a gene; V was cut back by 0 bases and J by 12 bases. The CDR3 nucleotides are TGTGCCAGCAGCTTAGCCATGGGACTAGCGGGAGGGTGGCAGTTCTTC. Its protein is CASSLAMGLAGGWQFF.

This chain links TRBV7-8 with TRBJ2-7; TRBD2 matches 8 bases. The CDR3 runs 16 residues. J gave up 6 bases and V 3 bases, and 13 bases lay outside the gene matches. Germline V gene data show CDR1 as SGHVS and CDR2 as FQNEAQ. CDR3 sequence: CASSFESAGRGGEQYF. DNA of the CDR3: TGTGCCAGCAGCTTCGAGTCGGCCGGGAGGGGAGGCGAGCAGTACTTC.

V usage is TRBV11-2 and J usage is TRBJ2-7, with D possibly matching TRBD2 (5 bases). The V gene lost 1 base and the J gene lost 6 bases, with 16 bases spanning the gap. This CDR3 region has 15 residues. From germline, CDR1 is SGHAT and CDR2 FQNNGV. This CDR3 is CASSLGTFKEGEQYF. Here the CDR3 DNA reads TGTGCCAGCAGCTTAGGGACTTTCAAGGAAGGCGAGCAGTACTTC.

This chain links TRBV6-5 with TRBJ1-3; D gene unclear. V gave up 0 bases and J gave up 0 bases, with 9 bases separating them. Per germline, CDR1 MNHEY and CDR2 SVGAGI. The CDR3 is made up of 16 amino acids. CDR3 sequence reads: CASSYSRLGSGNTIYF. The CDR3 nucleotides read TGTGCCAGCAGTTACTCCAGGCTGGGCTCTGGAAACACCATATATTTT.

The chain carries TRBV11-2 and TRBJ2-7; TRBD2 matches 8 bases. Germline V lookup: CDR1 SGHAT, CDR2 FQNNGV. V trimming: 4 bases; J trimming: 0 bases; junction bases outside the gene matches: 11. The CDR3 runs 17 residues. The CDR3 loop is CASSSFWASGFSYEQYF. CDR3 bases: TGTGCCAGCAGCTCATTTTGGGCTAGCGGGTTCTCCTACGAGCAGTACTTC. Based on the CDR3 plus reference TRBV11-2 and TRBJ2-7, the full variable domain is EAGVAQSPRYKIIEKRQSVAFWCNPISGHATLYWYQQILGQGPKLLIQFQNNGVVDDSQLPKDRFSAERLKGVDSTLKIQPAKLEDSAVYLCASSSFWASGFSYEQYFGPGTRLTVT.

The V call is TRBV5-6, the J call TRBJ1-5; perhaps TRBD1 as D (5 bases). Trimming removed 0 bases from V and 0 bases from J, with 16 bases in between. The CDR3 length is 18 residues. Germline V lookup: CDR1 SGHDT, CDR2 YYEEEE. The CDR3 reads CASSLGQGGGYSNQPQHF. Here the CDR3 DNA reads TGTGCCAGCAGCTTGGGGCAGGGAGGAGGTTATAGCAATCAGCCCCAGCATTTT.

This clone was found once. This sequence joins TRBV4-3 and TRBJ2-5, with TRBD2 identical over 10 bases. CDR1 is LGHNA and CDR2 is YSLEER in the germline V gene. V dropped 1 base and J dropped 4; count of bases not matched to a gene: 9. The length of the CDR3 is 17 residues. The DNA for the CDR3 is TGCGCCAGCAGCCAAGGGACTAGCGGAAACGCGAGAGAGACCCAGTACTTC. Encoded protein: CASSQGTSGNARETQYF.

The CDR3 DNA reads TGTGCCAGCAGCCCCGGGACACGGGCTGGAAAACTGTTTTTT. It translates to CASSPGTRAGKLFF. V is TRBV6-5 and J is TRBJ1-4, with D possibly TRBD1 on 6 matching bases. The V end lost 6 bases, the J end lost 10 bases, and 18 bases lay between the germline ends. This CDR3 is 14 amino acids long. Per germline, CDR1 MNHEY and CDR2 SVGAGI.

This sequence joins TRBV29-1 and TRBJ2-5; 7 bases align to TRBD2. V dropped 7 bases and J dropped 0; count of bases not matched to a gene: 5. CDR1 and CDR2 (germline): SQVTM, ANQGSEA. This CDR3 has 13 residues. The CDR3 bases are TGCAGCGCTCTAGCGGAAAACCAAGAGACCCAGTACTTC. This translates into CSALAENQETQYF. The whole variable domain, filled in from reference TRBV29-1 and TRBJ2-5, reads SAVISQKPSRDICQRGTSLTIQCQVDSQVTMMFWYRQQPGQSLTLIATANQGSEATYESGFVIDKFPISRPNLTFSTLTVSNMSPEDSSIYLCSALAENQETQYFGPGTRLLVL.

Notes on this clone: The germline gene is not matched at one end of the junction; a read error may be the cause. The V call is TRBV13, the J call TRBJ2-1; D may be TRBD2 (7 bases). This CDR3 is built from 17 residues. Germline values: CDR1 PRHDT, CDR2 FYEKMQ (reference sequence). This chain's CDR3 is CASSLGEGGSAYNEQFF. DNA for the CDR3: TGTGCCAGCAGCCTAGGGGAGGGGGGGAGTGCCTACAATGAGCAGTTCTTC.

The CDR3: CASSFPLAGATYEQYF. CDR3 DNA: TGTGCCAGCAGCTTCCCTCTAGCGGGGGCCACCTACGAGCAGTACTTC. J is TRBJ2-7 and V is TRBV11-2; 10 bases fit TRBD2. V was pared by 3 bases and J by 2 bases, with 7 bases of the junction left unmatched. The CDR3 is 16 residues long. The germline gives CDR1 SGHAT, CDR2 FQNNGV.

The CDR3 loop reads CASSPEMPNTGELFF. CDR3 nucleotide sequence: TGTGCCAGCAGCCCCGAGATGCCGAACACCGGGGAGCTGTTTTTT. The chain recombines TRBV5-8 with TRBJ2-2; D remains unclear. Germline assignment: CDR1 SGHTS and CDR2 YDEGEE. V was cut by 4 bases and J by 0 bases, with 10 bases left in between. The CDR3 extends over 15 amino acids.

This rearrangement joins TRBV4-3 to TRBJ1-2, with no clear D. This CDR3 is built from 17 residues. V was clipped by 0 bases and J by 10 bases, with 24 bases between them. Per germline, CDR1 LGHNA and CDR2 YSLEER. The CDR3 DNA is TGCGCCAGCAGCCAAGATACATTGAGGGATCGCGAATGGGACTACACCTTC. This sequence encodes CASSQDTLRDREWDYTF.

The rearrangement uses TRBV11-2 and TRBJ2-7, with D possibly matching TRBD1 (6 bases). The CDR3 contains 14 residues. Germline CDR1 is SGHAT and CDR2 is FQNNGV. The V end was cut by 4 bases, the J end by 3 bases, with 13 bases between. The CDR3: CASSSTGSNYEQYF. The CDR3 DNA follows: TGTGCCAGCAGCTCAACAGGGTCCAACTACGAGCAGTACTTC.

The rearrangement joins TRBV25-1 to TRBJ2-3; 13 nucleotides align to TRBD2. The CDR3 is 17 amino acids. Germline CDR1 and CDR2: MGHDK and SYGVNS. V shed 5 bases, J shed 1 base, and the junction held 6 bases outside the gene matches. The CDR3: CASSTRTSGSGTDTQYF. Written as DNA, the CDR3 is TGTGCCAGCAGTACCCGGACTAGCGGGAGTGGCACAGATACGCAGTATTTT.

J is TRBJ2-5 and V is TRBV6-5; no clear D. CDR3 length: 16 residues. Trimming left V 3 bases short and J 0 bases short, with 14 bases between. Germline V lookup: CDR1 MNHEY, CDR2 SVGAGI. As DNA, the CDR3 is TGTGCCAGCAGTTATTGGGCAGTTCCCTACCAAGAGACCCAGTACTTC. It codes for CASSYWAVPYQETQYF.

This clone was observed a handful of times. The J gene is TRBJ2-1, the V gene TRBV27; D may be TRBD1 (6 bases). Germline V CDR1 and CDR2: MNHEY, SMNVEV (reference sequence). The V gene lost 6 bases and the J gene lost 5 bases, with 11 bases spanning the gap. The CDR3 length is 13 residues. CDR3 residues: CASSMTGDNEQFF. The CDR3 nucleotides read TGTGCCAGCAGCATGACAGGAGACAATGAGCAGTTCTTC.

The V call is TRBV29-1, the J call TRBJ1-2; D is undetermined. V dropped 5 bases and J dropped 8 bases, with 12 bases sitting between them. Germline loops: CDR1 SQVTM, CDR2 ANQGSEA. CDR3 length: 11 amino acids. This CDR3 is CSVSGPSGYTF. The CDR3 coding sequence is TGCAGCGTTTCGGGCCCTAGCGGCTACACCTTC. The full variable domain, rest sourced from reference TRBV29-1 and TRBJ1-2, is SAVISQKPSRDICQRGTSLTIQCQVDSQVTMMFWYRQQPGQSLTLIATANQGSEATYESGFVIDKFPISRPNLTFSTLTVSNMSPEDSSIYLCSVSGPSGYTFGSGTRLTVV.